This T cell receptor (beta chain) stems from a study of beta chain features in type 1 diabetes (dated by TCRdb to between 2017 and 2018). Regarding the complete study: Mean age, gender distribution, total cell number and subset yield were not different between patients and healthy donors. Whereas all 30 or so donors provided naive and central memory subsets, regulatory and stem cell-like memory subsets were isolated from just 8 patients and about eight healthy donors. The study compared the TCRB repertoires of sorted circulating CD4+ T cell subsets in recently diagnosed type 1 diabetes patients with those in matched healthy donors. A total of around 100 million sorted cells were examined across all samples, and RNA yield correlated strongly with the number of cells per subset.

Each donor gave one peripheral blood draw, approximately 110 mL on average, collected into heparinised tubes. Using a panel that included CD45RO, CCR7, CD25, CD127, CD95 and CD27, naive, central memory, regulatory and stem cell-like memory CD4+ T cells were sorted on a BD FACSAria II. All sorted populations exceeded 95% purity. PBMCs were isolated immediately by Lymphoprep density gradient centrifugation and stained directly without culture. Samples were stained and sorted in pairs, with one healthy donor and one patient per experiment, so that batch effects were minimized. The study at large found these results: Fewer insertions and more nucleotide deletions at VDJ recombination sites were observed in patients with type 1 diabetes, implying thymic rearrangement abnormalities. Because cDNA rather than genomic DNA was sequenced, highly expressing activated cells could have been over-represented, although no difference in activation and CD3 levels was found between groups. Because small numbers of individuals were included in the HLA sub-analyses, any influence of HLA type on TCRB rearrangement was left unresolved. PCR might favor shorter templates, but patient and control samples were amplified and corrected together, so any skew would affect both groups equally. Naive, central memory and regulatory TCRB repertoires appeared more similar among patients than among healthy donors. In all four CD4+ subsets, TCRB CDR3 length was moderately but significantly shorter in type 1 diabetes patients.

The High Capacity cDNA Reverse Transcription Kit was used to reverse transcribe all of the isolated RNA, meaning that expressed TCRB transcripts were what got sequenced. Naive, central memory and regulatory T cell samples underwent deep immunoSEQ sequencing, averaging about 3.57 million total reads per sample. Sorted cells were lysed in RLT buffer and RNA was extracted with DNase-treated RNeasy Micro or Mini kits, depending on cell number. To prevent cross-contamination, every cell subset was processed on its own, while patient and healthy donor samples were processed together. The immunoSEQ multiplex PCR was used to amplify TCRB sequences from cDNA, yielding 87-bp fragments that span the CDR3 region. Sequencing of the amplicons was done on the Illumina HiSeq platform. Per the original workflow: Synthetic template baselines were used to correct PCR bias computationally, reads within Hamming distance 2 were collapsed, and singletons that could not be merged were discarded. By aligning reads against IMGT, V, D and J genes, CDR3 length, and insertions or deletions at six rearrangement sites were assigned. Clonotype counts were normalized to sorted cell number within each subset before computing true diversity and Gini coefficients with the tcR R package. Repertoire sharing was quantified using the overlap coefficient calculated on TCRB nucleotide sequences. Out-of-frame TCRB sequences from naive cells were analyzed to stand in for the pre-selection repertoire. TCRdb took over this immuneACCESS table, retaining in-frame rearrangements with V and J assigned. Such tables are incomplete; in checked studies, under half of the missing clones stem from an unresolved V gene, and the remainder is unexplained. V and J calls and clone size are as listed in that table; D and trimming were resolved from the DNA. This sample holds under 850,000 clones; about an eighth were observed only once. The top ten clonotypes cover less than 0.025% of the sample.

Worth noting for this clone: No cognate antigen has been identified for it. The record has no base qualities; no much larger clone is one base away.

The sample was naive CD4+ T cells from blood. The intended sense of this specimen's cell subset or site label: true naive CD4+ T cells. The receptor was isolated from a man younger than 30 with type 1 diabetes.

The CDR3 has the sequence CASSPANTGELFF. The sequenced DNA: TGCGCCAGCAGCCCCGCGAACACCGGGGAGCTGTTTTTT. The rearrangement joined TRBV5-1 to TRBJ2-2; no confident D gene assignment can be made. The germline V gene sets CDR1 to SGHRS and CDR2 to YFSETQ. Trimming takes 4 bases from V and 0 bases from J, and the germline ends sit 4 bases apart. The CDR3 has 13 amino acids, counting the end cysteine and phenylalanine. Just CDR3 DNA is preserved here, 39 bases in frame from base 1.